The 8 T cell receptor beta chains below were found in one sample sequenced in a study of long-term antiretroviral therapy in people with HIV. Researchers ran immunoSEQ v3.0 at survey level. Only in-frame clones appear in the TCRdb table, and some are missing; sequencing was by immunoSEQ multiplex PCR. The sample includes roughly 39,000 clones, approximately 86% seen only once; the top ten take around 3.9%. Material: unsorted PBMCs, obtained just before starting antiretroviral therapy. The receptors derive from a woman younger than 30 with HIV.

The CDR3 DNA is TGTGCCTGGAGTGTTACAGGGGTCGGCACCGGGGAGCTGTTTTTT. It specifies CAWSVTGVGTGELFF. The rearrangement joins TRBV30 to TRBJ2-2, with 7 nucleotides matching TRBD1. CDR1 and CDR2 (germline): GTSNPN, SVGIG (reference sequence). V lost 0 bases to trimming and J lost 4 bases; unmatched junction nucleotides: 5. CDR3 length: 15 amino acids. Based on the CDR3 plus reference TRBV30 and TRBJ2-2, the full variable domain is SQTIHQWPATLVQPVGSPLSLECTVEGTSNPNLYWYRQAAGRGLQLLFYSVGIGQISSEVPQNLSASRPQDRQFILSSKKLLLSDSGFYLCAWSVTGVGTGELFFGEGSRLTVL.

The chain uses TRBV28 and TRBJ2-3, with 12 bases matching TRBD1. Germline CDR1 and CDR2: MDHEN and SYDVKM. The CDR3 has 16 residues. V shed 2 bases, J shed 5 bases, and the junction held 5 bases outside the gene matches. The DNA for the CDR3 is TGTGCCAGCAGTTTAATGGGACAGGGGGCCAGAGATACGCAGTATTTT. Translating gives CASSLMGQGARDTQYF.

In its sample, this clone was seen once. The DNA for the CDR3 is TGTGCCAGCAGCCGGACAGGGGGCGTCACCTACGAGCAGTACTTC. It encodes CASSRTGGVTYEQYF. The rearrangement uses TRBV7-6 and TRBJ2-7; 11 positions match TRBD1. V was clipped by 5 bases and J by 2 bases; unmatched bases: 5. The CDR3 is 15 amino acids. Germline CDR1 reads SGHVS; CDR2 reads FNYEAQ.

The rearrangement links TRBV28 to TRBJ2-3; 11 bases agree with TRBD2. Germline V gene data show CDR1 as MDHEN and CDR2 as SYDVKM. CDR3 length: 17 residues. V lost 4 bases and J lost 0; bases outside the gene matches: 6. The CDR3 is CASSSTWTSGSTDTQYF. For the CDR3, the DNA is TGTGCCAGCAGTTCGACTTGGACTAGCGGGAGCACAGATACGCAGTATTTT.

The CDR3 nucleotides are TGTGCCAGCAGCGAAGACCGAAACACCATATATTTT. Amino acids: CASSEDRNTIYF. The chain couples TRBV7-9 to TRBJ1-3; D remains unclear. The CDR3 covers 12 residues. Trimming left V 5 bases short and J 5 bases short, with 7 bases between. CDR1 is SEHNR, CDR2 FQNEAQ, per germline (reference sequence).

The chain carries TRBV11-2 and TRBJ2-2; no definite D call. CDR1 and CDR2 (germline): SGHAT, FQNNGV. Trimming shortened V by 0 bases and J by 7 bases, and 6 bases separated the two germline ends. This CDR3 has 13 amino acids. Here the CDR3 DNA reads TGTGCCAGCAGCTTAGATGGAAACGGGGAGCTGTTTTTT. It codes for CASSLDGNGELFF.

This chain joins TRBV19 and TRBJ1-4, with TRBD1 matching over 9 bases. The CDR3 is 15 amino acids. The V gene's germline CDR1 is LNHDA and CDR2 SQIVND (reference sequence). V trimming: 4 bases; J trimming: 5 bases; junction bases outside the gene matches: 5. The CDR3 region has the DNA TGTGCCAGTAGTACCTCAGGACAGGGGAATGAAAAACTGTTTTTT. The encoded protein is CASSTSGQGNEKLFF. Drawing the rest from reference TRBV19 and TRBJ1-4, the complete variable domain is DGGITQSPKYLFRKEGQNVTLSCEQNLNHDAMYWYRQDPGQGLRLIYYSQIVNDFQKGDIAEGYSVSREKKESFPLTVTSAQKNPTAFYLCASSTSGQGNEKLFFGSGTQLSVL.

The J gene is TRBJ2-7, the V gene TRBV11-2, with 9 bases aligning to TRBD2. J was trimmed by 2 bases and V by 5 bases; bases with no gene match: 7. CDR3 length equals 15 residues. Germline V gene data show CDR1 as SGHAT and CDR2 as FQNNGV. CDR3 amino acids: CASSKASGDTYEQYF. CDR3 in DNA: TGTGCCAGCAGCAAAGCTAGCGGGGATACCTACGAGCAGTACTTC.